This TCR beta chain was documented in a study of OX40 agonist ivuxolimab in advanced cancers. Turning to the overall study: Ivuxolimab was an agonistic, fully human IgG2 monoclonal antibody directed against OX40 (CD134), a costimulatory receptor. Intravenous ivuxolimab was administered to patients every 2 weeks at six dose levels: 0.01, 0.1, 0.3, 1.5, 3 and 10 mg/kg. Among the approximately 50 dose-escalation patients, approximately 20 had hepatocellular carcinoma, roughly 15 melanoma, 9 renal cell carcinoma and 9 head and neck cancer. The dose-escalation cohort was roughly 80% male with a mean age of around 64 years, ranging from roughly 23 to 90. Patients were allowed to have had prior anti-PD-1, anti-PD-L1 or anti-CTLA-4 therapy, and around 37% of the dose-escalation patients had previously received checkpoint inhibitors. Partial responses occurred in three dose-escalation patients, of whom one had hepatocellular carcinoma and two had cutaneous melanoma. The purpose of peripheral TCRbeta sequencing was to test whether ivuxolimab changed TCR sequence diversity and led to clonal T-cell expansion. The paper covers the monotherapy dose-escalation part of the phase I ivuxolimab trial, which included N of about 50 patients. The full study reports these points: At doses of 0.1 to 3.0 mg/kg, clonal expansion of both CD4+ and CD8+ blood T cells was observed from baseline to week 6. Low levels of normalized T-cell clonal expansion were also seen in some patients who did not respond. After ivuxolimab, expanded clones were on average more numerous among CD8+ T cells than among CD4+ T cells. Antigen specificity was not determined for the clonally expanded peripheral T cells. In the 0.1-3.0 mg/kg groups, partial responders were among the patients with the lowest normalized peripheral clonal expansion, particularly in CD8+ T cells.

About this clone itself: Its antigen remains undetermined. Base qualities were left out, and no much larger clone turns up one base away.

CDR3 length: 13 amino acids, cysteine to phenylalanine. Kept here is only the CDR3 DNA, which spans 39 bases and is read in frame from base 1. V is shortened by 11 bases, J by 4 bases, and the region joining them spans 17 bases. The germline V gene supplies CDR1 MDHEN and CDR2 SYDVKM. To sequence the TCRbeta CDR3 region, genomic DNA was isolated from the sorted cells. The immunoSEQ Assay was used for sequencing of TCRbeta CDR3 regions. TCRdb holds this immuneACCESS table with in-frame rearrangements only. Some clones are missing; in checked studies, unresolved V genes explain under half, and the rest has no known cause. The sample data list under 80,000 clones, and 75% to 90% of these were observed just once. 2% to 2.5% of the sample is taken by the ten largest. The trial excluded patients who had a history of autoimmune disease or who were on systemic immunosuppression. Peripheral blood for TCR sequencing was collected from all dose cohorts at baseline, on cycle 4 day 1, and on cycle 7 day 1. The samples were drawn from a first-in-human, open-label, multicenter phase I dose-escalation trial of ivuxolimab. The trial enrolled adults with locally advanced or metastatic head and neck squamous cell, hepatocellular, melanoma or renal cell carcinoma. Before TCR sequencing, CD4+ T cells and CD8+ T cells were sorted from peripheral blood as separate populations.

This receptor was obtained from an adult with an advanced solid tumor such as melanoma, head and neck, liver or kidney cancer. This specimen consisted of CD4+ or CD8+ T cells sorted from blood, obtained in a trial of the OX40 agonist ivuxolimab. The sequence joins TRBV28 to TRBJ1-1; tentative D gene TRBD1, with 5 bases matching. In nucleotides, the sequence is TGTGCCGCCTGGGGGAGGAAGGGCACTGAAGCTTTCTTT. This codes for CAAWGRKGTEAFF.